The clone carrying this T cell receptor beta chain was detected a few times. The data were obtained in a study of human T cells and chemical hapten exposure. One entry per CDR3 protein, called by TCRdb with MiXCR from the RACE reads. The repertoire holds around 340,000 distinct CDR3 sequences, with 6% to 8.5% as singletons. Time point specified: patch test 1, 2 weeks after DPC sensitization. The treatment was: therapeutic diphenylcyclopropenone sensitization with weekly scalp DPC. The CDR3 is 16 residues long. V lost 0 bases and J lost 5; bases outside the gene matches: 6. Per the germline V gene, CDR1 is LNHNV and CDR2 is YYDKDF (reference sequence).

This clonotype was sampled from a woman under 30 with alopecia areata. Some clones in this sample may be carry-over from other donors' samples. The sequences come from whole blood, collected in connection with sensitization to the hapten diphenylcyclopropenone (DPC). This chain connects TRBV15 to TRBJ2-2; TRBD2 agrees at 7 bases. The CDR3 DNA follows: TGTGCCACCAGCAGAGATAGGGAGGGTTCGACCGGGGAGCTGTTTTTT. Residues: CATSRDREGSTGELFF.